Listed below are T cell receptor beta chains from one sample, sequenced in a study of CD8+CD57+ T cells in acquired aplastic anemia. MiXCR, applied by TCRdb to the reads, yields one record per CDR3 protein. The sample contains around 150,000 distinct CDR3 sequences, 71% of which appear only once. Input material: sorted CD4+, CD8+, or CD8+CD57+ T cells (not recorded which) from PBMCs. Source of these receptors: a human donor with aplastic anemia. The conserved cysteine and the conserved F or W are not part of the CDR3 here. Fields, in order: V gene, J gene, D gene, CDR3 protein. D genes are given only for firm matches.

>TRBV20-1|TRBJ1-6|NA
SAYRDGNSPLH
>TRBV20-1|TRBJ2-1|NA
SASSGGPEHEQF
>TRBV7-9|TRBJ1-1|TRBD1
ASSPLKTGGAEAF
>TRBV27|TRBJ2-4|TRBD2
ASSLAGTSGNIQY
>TRBV19|TRBJ2-2|TRBD2
ASNPLAGRDTGELS
>TRBV19|TRBJ2-7|NA
ASSMTSSQYEQY
>TRBV10-3|TRBJ1-6|NA
AISRGGFYNSPLH
>TRBV7-2|TRBJ1-5|TRBD1
ASSRLTGLGQPQH
>TRBV20-1|TRBJ1-1|NA
SAFVTEAF
>TRBV12-3/TRBV12-4|TRBJ2-5|NA
ASSFAGLETQY
>TRBV13|TRBJ2-7|TRBD2
ASSTSGTSYEQY
>TRBV2|TRBJ1-1|NA
ASSDGRDTEAF
>TRBV9|TRBJ2-7|TRBD2
ASSAGGTYEQY
>TRBV7-2|TRBJ2-7|TRBD1
ASSLMTGPYEQY
>TRBV29-1|TRBJ1-2|NA
SVEVRHYGYT
>TRBV5-1|TRBJ2-7|TRBD2
ASSYGLAGKEQY
>TRBV2|TRBJ2-5|NA
ASQGVETQY
>TRBV10-1|TRBJ2-3|NA
ASSATQRWDTQY
>TRBV2|TRBJ1-6|NA
ASSEFSVQGNSPLH
>TRBV4-3|TRBJ2-2|NA
ASSQDPEGGELF
>TRBV6-5|TRBJ1-2|NA
ASSPKEDYGYT
>TRBV7-9|TRBJ2-7|TRBD2
ASSSGGTHEQY
>TRBV19|TRBJ1-6|NA
ASRSGLGSNSPLH
>TRBV12-3/TRBV12-4|TRBJ1-5|TRBD1
ASSLIRDRVTH
>TRBV5-8|TRBJ2-7|NA
ASSLRKAIDEQY
>TRBV25-1|TRBJ2-3|NA
ASSEYLSTDTQY
>TRBV20-1|TRBJ2-5|TRBD2
SASPGTSGREGTQY
>TRBV20-1|TRBJ1-6|TRBD1
SARRTGGDSPLH